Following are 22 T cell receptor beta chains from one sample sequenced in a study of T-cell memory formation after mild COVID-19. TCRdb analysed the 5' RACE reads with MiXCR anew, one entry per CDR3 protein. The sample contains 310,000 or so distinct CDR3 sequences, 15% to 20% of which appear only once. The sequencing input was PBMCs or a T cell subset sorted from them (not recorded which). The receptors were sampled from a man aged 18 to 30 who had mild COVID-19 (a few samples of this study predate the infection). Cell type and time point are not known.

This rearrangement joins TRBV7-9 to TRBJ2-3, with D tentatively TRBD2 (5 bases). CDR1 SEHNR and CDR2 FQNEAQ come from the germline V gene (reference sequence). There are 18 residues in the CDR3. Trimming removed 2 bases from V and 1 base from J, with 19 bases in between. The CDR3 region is CASSLPGWRKSGTDTQYF. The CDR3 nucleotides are TGTGCCAGCAGCTTACCGGGTTGGAGGAAGAGCGGCACAGATACGCAGTATTTT.

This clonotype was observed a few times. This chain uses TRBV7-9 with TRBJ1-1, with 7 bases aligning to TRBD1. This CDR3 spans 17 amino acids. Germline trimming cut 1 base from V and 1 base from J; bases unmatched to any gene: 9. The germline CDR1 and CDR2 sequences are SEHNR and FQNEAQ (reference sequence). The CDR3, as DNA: TGTGCCAGCAGCTTAGATCTTTGGGACAGACCGAACACTGAAGCTTTCTTT. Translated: CASSLDLWDRPNTEAFF.

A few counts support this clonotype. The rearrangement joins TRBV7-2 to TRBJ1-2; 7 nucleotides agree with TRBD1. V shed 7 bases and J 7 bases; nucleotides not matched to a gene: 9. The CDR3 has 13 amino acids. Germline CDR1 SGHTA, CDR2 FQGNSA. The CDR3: CASTSPYRGGYTF. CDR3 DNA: TGTGCCAGCACCTCACCTTACAGGGGTGGCTACACCTTC.

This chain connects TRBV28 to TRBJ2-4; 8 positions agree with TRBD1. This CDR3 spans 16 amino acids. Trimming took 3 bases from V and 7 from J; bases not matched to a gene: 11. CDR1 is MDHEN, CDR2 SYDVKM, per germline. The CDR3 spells CASSFPDRGAGNIQYF. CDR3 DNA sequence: TGTGCCAGCAGTTTCCCAGACAGGGGTGCAGGGAACATTCAGTACTTC.

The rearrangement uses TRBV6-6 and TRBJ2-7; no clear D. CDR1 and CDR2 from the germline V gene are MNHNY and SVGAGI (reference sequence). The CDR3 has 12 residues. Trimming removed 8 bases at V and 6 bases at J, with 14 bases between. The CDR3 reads CASSAGPIEQYF. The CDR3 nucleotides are TGTGCCAGCTCCGCCGGACCGATCGAGCAGTACTTC.

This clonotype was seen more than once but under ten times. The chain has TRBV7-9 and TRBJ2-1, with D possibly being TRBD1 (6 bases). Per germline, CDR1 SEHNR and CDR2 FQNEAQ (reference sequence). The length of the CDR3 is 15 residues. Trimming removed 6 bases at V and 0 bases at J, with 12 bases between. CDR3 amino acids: CASSPQGSSYNEQFF. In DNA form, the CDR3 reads TGTGCCAGCAGTCCGCAGGGGAGCTCCTACAATGAGCAGTTCTTC. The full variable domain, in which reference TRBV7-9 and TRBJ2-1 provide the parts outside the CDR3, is DTGVSQNPRHKITKRGQNVTFRCDPISEHNRLYWYRQTLGQGPEFLTYFQNEAQLEKSRLLSDRFSAERPKGSFSTLEIQRTEQGDSAMYLCASSPQGSSYNEQFFGPGTRLTVL.

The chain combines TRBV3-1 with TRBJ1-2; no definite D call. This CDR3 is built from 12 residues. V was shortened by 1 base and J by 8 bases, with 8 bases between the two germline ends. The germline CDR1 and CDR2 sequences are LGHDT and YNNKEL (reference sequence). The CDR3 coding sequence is TGTGCCAGCAGCCAAGGTGGGAAGGGCTACACCTTC. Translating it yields CASSQGGKGYTF.

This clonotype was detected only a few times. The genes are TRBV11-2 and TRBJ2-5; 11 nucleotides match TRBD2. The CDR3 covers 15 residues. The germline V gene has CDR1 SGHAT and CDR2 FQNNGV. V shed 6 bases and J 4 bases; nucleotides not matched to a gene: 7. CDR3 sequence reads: CASSLNLAGGETQYF. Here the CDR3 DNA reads TGTGCCAGCAGTCTAAATCTAGCGGGGGGAGAGACCCAGTACTTC.

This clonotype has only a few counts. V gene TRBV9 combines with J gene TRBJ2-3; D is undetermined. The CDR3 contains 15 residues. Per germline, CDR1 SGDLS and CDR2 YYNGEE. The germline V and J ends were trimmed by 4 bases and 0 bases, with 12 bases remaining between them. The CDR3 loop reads CASSPSPTSTDTQYF. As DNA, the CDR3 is TGTGCCAGCAGCCCCTCCCCGACCAGCACAGATACGCAGTATTTT.

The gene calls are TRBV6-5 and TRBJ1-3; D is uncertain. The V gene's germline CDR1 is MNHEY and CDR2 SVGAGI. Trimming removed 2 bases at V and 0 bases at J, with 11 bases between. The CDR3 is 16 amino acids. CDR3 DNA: TGTGCCAGCAGTTACAGGGCGGGGAGCTCTGGAAACACCATATATTTT. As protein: CASSYRAGSSGNTIYF.

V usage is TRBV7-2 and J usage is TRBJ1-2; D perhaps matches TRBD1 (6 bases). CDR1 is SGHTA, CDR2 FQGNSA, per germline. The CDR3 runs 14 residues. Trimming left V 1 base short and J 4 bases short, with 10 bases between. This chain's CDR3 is CASSLGGGLYGYTF. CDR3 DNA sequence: TGTGCCAGCAGCTTAGGGGGGGGCCTCTATGGCTACACCTTC.

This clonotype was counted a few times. CDR3 residues: CASSQGRAGELFF. In nucleotides, the CDR3 is TGCGCCAGCAGCCAAGGTCGGGCCGGGGAGCTGTTTTTT. The chain couples TRBV4-1 to TRBJ2-2, with D uncertain. In germline, CDR1 is MGHRA, CDR2 YSYEKL. This CDR3 is built from 13 residues. Trimming removed 1 base from V and 6 bases from J, with 6 bases in between.

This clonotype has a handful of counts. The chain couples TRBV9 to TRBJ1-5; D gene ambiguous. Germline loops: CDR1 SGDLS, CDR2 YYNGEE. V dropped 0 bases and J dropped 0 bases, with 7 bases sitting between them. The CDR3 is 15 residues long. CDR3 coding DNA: TGTGCCAGCAGCGTAGATGGGTATAGCAATCAGCCCCAGCATTTT. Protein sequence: CASSVDGYSNQPQHF.

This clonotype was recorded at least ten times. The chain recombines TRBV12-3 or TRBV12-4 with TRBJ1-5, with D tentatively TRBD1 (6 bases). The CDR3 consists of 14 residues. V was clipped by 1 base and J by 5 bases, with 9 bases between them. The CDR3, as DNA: TGTGCCAGCAGTTTAGGGGGGGGCGATCAGCCCCAGCATTTT. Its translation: CASSLGGGDQPQHF.

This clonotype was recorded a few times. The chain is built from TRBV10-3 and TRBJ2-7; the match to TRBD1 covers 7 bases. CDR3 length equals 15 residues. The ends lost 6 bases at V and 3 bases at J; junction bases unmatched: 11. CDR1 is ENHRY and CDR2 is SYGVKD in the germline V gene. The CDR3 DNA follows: TGTGCCATCAGCATCGGGACAGCCCTTGGCTACGAGCAGTACTTC. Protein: CAISIGTALGYEQYF.

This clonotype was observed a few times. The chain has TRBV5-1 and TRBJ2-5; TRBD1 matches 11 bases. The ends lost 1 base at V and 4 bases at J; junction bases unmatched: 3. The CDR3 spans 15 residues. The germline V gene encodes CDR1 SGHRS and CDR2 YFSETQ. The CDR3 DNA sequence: TGCGCCAGCAGCTTGCGGACAGGGGGCGGAGAGACCCAGTACTTC. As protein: CASSLRTGGGETQYF.

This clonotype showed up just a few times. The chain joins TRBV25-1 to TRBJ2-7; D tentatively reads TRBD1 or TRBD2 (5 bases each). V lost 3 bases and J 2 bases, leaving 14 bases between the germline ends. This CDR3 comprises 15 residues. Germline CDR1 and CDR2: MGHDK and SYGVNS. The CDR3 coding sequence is TGTGCCAGCAGTGAGGGGCCTCCGGGGACCTACGAGCAGTACTTC. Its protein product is CASSEGPPGTYEQYF.

The CDR3 is CASSLAKGEQFF. The CDR3 coding sequence is TGTGCCAGCAGCTTAGCGAAAGGTGAGCAGTTCTTC. This chain joins TRBV7-8 and TRBJ2-1; no definite D call. The CDR3 spans 12 residues. The germline gives CDR1 SGHVS, CDR2 FQNEAQ. With 0 bases removed from V and 9 bases from J, the gap between germline ends came to 6 bases. The whole variable domain, filled in from reference TRBV7-8 and TRBJ2-1, reads GAGVSQSPRYKVAKRGQDVALRCDPISGHVSLFWYQQALGQGPEFLTYFQNEAQLDKSGLPSDRFFAERPEGSVSTLKIQRTQQEDSAVYLCASSLAKGEQFFGPGTRLTVL.

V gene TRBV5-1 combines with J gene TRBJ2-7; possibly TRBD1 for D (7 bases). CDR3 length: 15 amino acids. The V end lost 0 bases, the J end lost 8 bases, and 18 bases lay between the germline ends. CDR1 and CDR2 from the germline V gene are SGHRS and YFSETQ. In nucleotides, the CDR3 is TGCGCCAGCAGCTTGGCCAAGGACAGGACTACGAAGCAGTACGTC. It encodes CASSLAKDRTTKQYV.

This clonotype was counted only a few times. Here the CDR3 reads CASIPSFVRYEQYF. The DNA for the CDR3 is TGTGCCAGCATCCCCTCTTTTGTGCGCTACGAGCAGTACTTC. The chain recombines TRBV2 with TRBJ2-7; D uncertain. Between the trimmed V and J ends, which lost 7 bases and 3 bases, there was a span of 16 bases. Germline V lookup: CDR1 SNHLY, CDR2 FYNNEI. The CDR3 covers 14 residues. The variable domain in full, with the rest retrieved from reference TRBV2 and TRBJ2-7, is EPEVTQTPSHQVTQMGQEVILRCVPISNHLYFYWYRQILGQKVEFLVSFYNNEISEKSEIFDDQFSVERPDGSNFTLKIRSTKLEDSAMYFCASIPSFVRYEQYFGPGTRLTVT.

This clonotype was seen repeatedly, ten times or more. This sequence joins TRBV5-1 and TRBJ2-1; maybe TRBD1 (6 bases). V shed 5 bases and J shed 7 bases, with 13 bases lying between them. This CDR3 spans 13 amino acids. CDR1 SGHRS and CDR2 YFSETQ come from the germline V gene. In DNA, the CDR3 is TGCGCCAGCAGTCATACAGGGTTAAATGAGCAGTTCTTC. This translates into CASSHTGLNEQFF. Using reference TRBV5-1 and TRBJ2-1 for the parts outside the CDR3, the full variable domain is KAGVTQTPRYLIKTRGQQVTLSCSPISGHRSVSWYQQTPGQGLQFLFEYFSETQRNKGNFPGRFSGRQFSNSRSEMNVSTLELGDSALYLCASSHTGLNEQFFGPGTRLTVL.

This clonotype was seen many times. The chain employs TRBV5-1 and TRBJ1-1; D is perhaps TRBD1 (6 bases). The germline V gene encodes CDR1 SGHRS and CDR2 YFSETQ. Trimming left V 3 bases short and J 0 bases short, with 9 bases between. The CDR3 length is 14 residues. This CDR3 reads CASSSGDMNTEAFF. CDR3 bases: TGCGCCAGCAGCTCAGGGGACATGAACACTGAAGCTTTCTTT.